A selection of T cell receptor beta chains follows, all from one sample in a study of blood T cell repertoires in COVID-19. Here immunoSEQ multiplex PCR was the method, and the copy in TCRdb shows in-frame clones only, minus some. The sample has about 43,000 clones, approximately 86% seen once. The specimen was peripheral blood. The source of these receptors is an elderly woman with active COVID-19. Each CDR3 is given with its conserved first and last residue. Each record gives: clone size, D gene, V gene, J gene, CDR3 DNA, CDR3 protein. A D gene is named only where the DNA matches it firmly. For some rows the clone size is stated as once, few or many, or as a class when expanded; others skip it.

NA	NA	TRBV24-1	TRBJ2-7	TGTGCCACCAGTGATCTCAGACAAAAACCCGAGCAGTACTTC	CATSDLRQKPEQYF
NA	NA	TRBV19	TRBJ1-5	TGTGCCAGTAGCCCGACAGCTCCGGTTAGGAATCAGCCCCAGCATTTT	CASSPTAPVRNQPQHF
NA	NA	TRBV18	TRBJ2-3	TGTGCCAGCTCCGTGGCCCCAAGCACAGATACGCAGTATTTT	CASSVAPSTDTQYF
NA	TRBD1	TRBV4-3	TRBJ1-5	TGCGCCAGCAGCCAGGACAGGGGGCCTAATCAGCCCCAGCATTTT	CASSQDRGPNQPQHF
NA	NA	TRBV4-3	TRBJ2-4	TGCGCCAGCAGCCAAGAAGGATGGGGCGGACAAAACATTCAGTACTTC	CASSQEGWGGQNIQYF
NA	NA	TRBV28	TRBJ2-3	TGTGCCAGCAGCACTTACTACGGTAGCACAGATACGCAGTATTTT	CASSTYYGSTDTQYF
NA	NA	TRBV5-5	TRBJ1-3	TGTGCCAGCAGCTTGGACAGGTTCTCTGGAAACACCATATATTTT	CASSLDRFSGNTIYF
NA	TRBD1	TRBV5-1	TRBJ1-6	TGCGCCAGCAGCTCCGGGACAGGGGATAATTCACCCCTCCACTTT	CASSSGTGDNSPLHF
NA	TRBD2	TRBV24-1	TRBJ2-3	TGTGCCACCACGAGCGGGGGGGCTAGCACAGATACGCAGTATTTT	CATTSGGASTDTQYF
NA	NA	TRBV24-1	TRBJ2-3	TGTGCCACCAGTGGGCGGGGAGTGACAGATACGCAGTATTTT	CATSGRGVTDTQYF
NA	TRBD1	TRBV18	TRBJ1-4	TGTGCCAGCTCGTCAGGGGGCGCAGGTGAAAAACTGTTTTTT	CASSSGGAGEKLFF
NA	TRBD1	TRBV28	TRBJ1-5	TGTGCCAGCATCTCAGACAGGGCTCAGCCCCAGCATTTT	CASISDRAQPQHF
NA	NA	TRBV5-5	TRBJ1-4	TGTGCCAGCAGCTTGGTGGCGGGATTAAATGAAAAACTGTTTTTT	CASSLVAGLNEKLFF
NA	NA	TRBV6-2/TRBV6-3	TRBJ2-3	TGTGCCAGCAGTTACTACAGCGGGAGCACAGATACGCAGTATTTT	CASSYYSGSTDTQYF
NA	TRBD2	TRBV3-1/TRBV3-2	TRBJ2-4	TGTGCCAGCAGTCCCGGGACTAGAAACATTCAGTACTTC	CASSPGTRNIQYF
NA	TRBD1	TRBV7-9	TRBJ1-4	TGTGCCAGCAGCTTCGGGACAGGCGTCGAAAAACTGTTTTTT	CASSFGTGVEKLFF
NA	TRBD2	TRBV6-5	TRBJ2-7	TGTGCCAGCAGTTACTCCCCTAGCGGTCTGAACTACGAGCAGTACTTC	CASSYSPSGLNYEQYF
NA	TRBD2	TRBV18	TRBJ2-2	TGTGCCAGCTCACCTCGGACTAGCAAAGGTTCCGGGGAGCTGTTTTTT	CASSPRTSKGSGELFF
few	NA	TRBV19	TRBJ1-3	TGTGCCAGTAGCCCGAGGGCCTACTCTGGAAACACCATATATTTT	CASSPRAYSGNTIYF
NA	NA	TRBV4-3	TRBJ1-2	TGCGCCAGCAGCCAAGGCAGGGTTGCTGGCTACACCTTC	CASSQGRVAGYTF
once	TRBD1	TRBV19	TRBJ2-2	TGTGCCAGTAGTATCGGACAGGTCCCCGGGGAGCTGTTTTTT	CASSIGQVPGELFF
NA	NA	TRBV18	TRBJ2-7	TGTGCCAGCTCACCACCGAGTGCATCCTACGAGCAGTACTTC	CASSPPSASYEQYF
NA	NA	TRBV7-8	TRBJ1-5	TGTGCCAGCAGCTTAGCGCGGGTTCCCTATAGCAATCAGCCCCAGCATTTT	CASSLARVPYSNQPQHF
NA	NA	TRBV5-8	TRBJ2-3	TGTGCCAGCAGCTTGGGCCAGGGAGATACGCAGTATTTT	CASSLGQGDTQYF
once	TRBD1	TRBV5-1	TRBJ1-2	TGCGCCAGCAGTACAGGGGGCGGGTATGGCTACACCTTC	CASSTGGGYGYTF
NA	NA	TRBV27	TRBJ2-7	TGTGCCAGCAGTTTAAGATCGGGCAGGGAAAGCTCCTACGAGCAGTACTTC	CASSLRSGRESSYEQYF
NA	TRBD1	TRBV19	TRBJ1-1	TGTGCCAGTAGTCGCGGACAGGGGGCCGGATCGAACACTGAAGCTTTCTTT	CASSRGQGAGSNTEAFF
NA	NA	TRBV28	TRBJ1-2	TGTGCCAGCACGGGGTCGCCTCTTAACTATGGCTACACCTTC	CASTGSPLNYGYTF
NA	TRBD1	TRBV19	TRBJ1-2	TGTGCCAGTAGGGCTTTAACAGGGGCTAACTATGGCTACACCTTC	CASRALTGANYGYTF
NA	NA	TRBV7-2	TRBJ2-7	TGTGCCAGCAGCTCAGGGAGCGGGTACGAGCAGTACTTC	CASSSGSGYEQYF
NA	TRBD2	TRBV28	TRBJ2-3	TGTGCCAGCAGTAATCCGGGACTAGCGGGGGATGCAGATACGCAGTATTTT	CASSNPGLAGDADTQYF
NA	TRBD1	TRBV29-1	TRBJ1-1	TGCAGCGTAGGACAGGGTGGGGGCACTGAAGCTTTCTTT	CSVGQGGGTEAFF